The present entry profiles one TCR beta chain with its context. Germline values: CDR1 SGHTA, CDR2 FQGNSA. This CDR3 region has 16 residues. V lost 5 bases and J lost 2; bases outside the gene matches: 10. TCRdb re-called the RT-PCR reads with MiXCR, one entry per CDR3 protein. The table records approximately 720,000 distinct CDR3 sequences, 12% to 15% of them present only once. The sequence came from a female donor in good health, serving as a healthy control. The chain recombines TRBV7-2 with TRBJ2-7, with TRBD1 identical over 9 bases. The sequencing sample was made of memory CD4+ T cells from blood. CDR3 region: CASSTHRDRAPYEQYF. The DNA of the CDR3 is TGTGCCAGCAGCACCCACCGGGACAGGGCACCCTACGAGCAGTACTTC.